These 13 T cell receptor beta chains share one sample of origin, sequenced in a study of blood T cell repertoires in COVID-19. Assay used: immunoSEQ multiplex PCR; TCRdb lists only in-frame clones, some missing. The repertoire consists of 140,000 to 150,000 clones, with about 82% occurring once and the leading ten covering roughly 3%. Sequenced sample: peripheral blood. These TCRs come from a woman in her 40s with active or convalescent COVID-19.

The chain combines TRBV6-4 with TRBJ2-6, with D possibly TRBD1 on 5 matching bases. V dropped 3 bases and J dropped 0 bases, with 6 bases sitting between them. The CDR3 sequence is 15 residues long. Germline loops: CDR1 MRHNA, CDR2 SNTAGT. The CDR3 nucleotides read TGTGCCAGCAGTGAAAGGGGCTCTGGGGCCAACGTCCTGACTTTC. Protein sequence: CASSERGSGANVLTF.

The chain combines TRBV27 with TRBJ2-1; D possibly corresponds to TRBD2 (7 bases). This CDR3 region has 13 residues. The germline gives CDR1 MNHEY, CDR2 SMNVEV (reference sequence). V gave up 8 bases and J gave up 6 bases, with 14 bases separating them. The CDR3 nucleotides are TGTGCCAGCCGCTACCGGGGGGCCAATGAGCAGTTCTTC. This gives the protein CASRYRGANEQFF.

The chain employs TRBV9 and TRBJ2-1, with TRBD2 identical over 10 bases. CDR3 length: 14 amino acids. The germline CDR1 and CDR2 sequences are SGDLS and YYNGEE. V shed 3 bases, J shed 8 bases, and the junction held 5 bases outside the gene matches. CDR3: CASSGASGSYEQFF. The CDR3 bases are TGTGCCAGCAGCGGGGCTAGCGGGAGCTATGAGCAGTTCTTC.

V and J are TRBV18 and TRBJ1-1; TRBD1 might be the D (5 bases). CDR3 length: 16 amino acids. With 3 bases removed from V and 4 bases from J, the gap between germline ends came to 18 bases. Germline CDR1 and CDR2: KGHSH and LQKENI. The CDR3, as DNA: TGTGCCAGCTCACCGGACCTTGGCGTGGGGGGCACTGAAGCTTTCTTT. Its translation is CASSPDLGVGGTEAFF.

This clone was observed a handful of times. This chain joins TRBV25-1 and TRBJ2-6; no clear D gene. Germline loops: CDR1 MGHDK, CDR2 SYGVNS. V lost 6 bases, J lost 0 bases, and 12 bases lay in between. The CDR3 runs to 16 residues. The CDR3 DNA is TGTGCCAGCAGCCGGTCCGGGTTCTCTGGGGCCAACGTCCTGACTTTC. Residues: CASSRSGFSGANVLTF.

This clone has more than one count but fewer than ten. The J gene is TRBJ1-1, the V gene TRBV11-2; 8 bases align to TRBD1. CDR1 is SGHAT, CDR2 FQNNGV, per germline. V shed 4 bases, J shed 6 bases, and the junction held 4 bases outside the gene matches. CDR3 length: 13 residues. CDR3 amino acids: CASSSGGWAEAFF. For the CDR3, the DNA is TGTGCCAGCAGCTCAGGGGGCTGGGCTGAAGCTTTCTTT.

CDR3 nucleotide sequence: TGTGCCAGCAGTTTCCCCAGGGGGTCCTATAATTCACCCCTCCACTTT. Residues: CASSFPRGSYNSPLHF. The chain recombines TRBV28 with TRBJ1-6, with TRBD1 matching over 7 bases. CDR1 and CDR2 from the germline V gene are MDHEN and SYDVKM. V shed 3 bases and J 1 base; nucleotides not matched to a gene: 3. The length of the CDR3 is 16 residues.

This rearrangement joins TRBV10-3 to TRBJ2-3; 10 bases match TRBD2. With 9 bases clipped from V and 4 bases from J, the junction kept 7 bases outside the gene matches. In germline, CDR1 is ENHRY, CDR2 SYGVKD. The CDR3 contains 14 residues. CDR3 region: CAIRAGGRSDTQYF. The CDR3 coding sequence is TGTGCCATTCGAGCGGGGGGGCGGTCAGATACGCAGTATTTT.

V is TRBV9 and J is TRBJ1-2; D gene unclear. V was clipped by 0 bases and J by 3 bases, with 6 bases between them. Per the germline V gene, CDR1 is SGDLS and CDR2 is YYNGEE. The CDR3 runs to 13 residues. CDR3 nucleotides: TGTGCCAGCAGCGTAGGGTCAGACTATGGCTACACCTTC. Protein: CASSVGSDYGYTF.

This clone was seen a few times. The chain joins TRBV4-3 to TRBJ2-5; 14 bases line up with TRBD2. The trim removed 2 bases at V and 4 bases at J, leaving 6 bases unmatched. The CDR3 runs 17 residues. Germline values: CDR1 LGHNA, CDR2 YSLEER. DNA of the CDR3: TGCGCCAGCAGCCAACGGACTAGCGGGAGGATGGGAGAGACCCAGTACTTC. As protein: CASSQRTSGRMGETQYF.

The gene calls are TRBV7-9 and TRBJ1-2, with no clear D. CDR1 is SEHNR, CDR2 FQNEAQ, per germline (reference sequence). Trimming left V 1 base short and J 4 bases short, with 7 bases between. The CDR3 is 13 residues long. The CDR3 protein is CASSLVPSYGYTF. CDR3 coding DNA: TGTGCCAGCAGCTTAGTACCGAGCTATGGCTACACCTTC.

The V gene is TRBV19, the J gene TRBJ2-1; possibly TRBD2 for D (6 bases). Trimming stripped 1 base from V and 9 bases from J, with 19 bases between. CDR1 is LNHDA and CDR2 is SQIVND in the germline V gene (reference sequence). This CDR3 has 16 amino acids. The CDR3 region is CASSIAGGGLASEQFF. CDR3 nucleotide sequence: TGTGCCAGTAGTATAGCTGGGGGAGGCCTCGCCAGTGAGCAGTTCTTC.

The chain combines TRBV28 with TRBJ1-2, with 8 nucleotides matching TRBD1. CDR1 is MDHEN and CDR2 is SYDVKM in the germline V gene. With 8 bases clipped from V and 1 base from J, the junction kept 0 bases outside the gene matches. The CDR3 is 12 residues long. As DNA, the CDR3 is TGTGCCAGCGACAGGGGTAACTATGGCTACACCTTC. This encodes CASDRGNYGYTF.